This TCR beta chain was sequenced for a study of T cell responses to AZD1222 COVID-19 vaccine. Study observations and caveats: Unmutated variant regions are reportedly targeted by nearly half of spike-specific TCRs. Spike-specific TCR breadth and depth both grew after two AZD1222 doses. Donors in the cohort were predominantly white British and more often female, and clonal diversity was possibly underestimated.

Only in-frame clones appear in the TCRdb table, and some are missing; sequencing was by immunoSEQ multiplex PCR. The data contain roughly 150,000 clones, under 95% of them seen just once; the ten biggest clones take up 1.2% to 1.5%. Trimming at V came to 5 bases and at J to 3 bases, leaving 6 bases not matched to a gene. Germline CDR1 and CDR2: MNHEY and SVGAGI. The CDR3 runs 14 residues. Comments on this clone: Its specificity is unknown.

Sequences were derived from peripheral blood, sampled on day 0 of AZD1222 vaccination. This TCR was sampled from an adult in good health. The V gene is TRBV6-5, the J gene TRBJ2-7; TRBD2 agrees at 8 bases. CDR3 in amino acids: CASSTGLGIYEQYF. The CDR3 nucleotides read TGTGCCAGCAGTACGGGACTAGGAATCTACGAGCAGTACTTC.